A selection of T cell receptor beta chains follows, all from one sample in a study of glioma-infiltrating T cells after dendritic cell vaccination. Libraries were prepared by immunoSEQ multiplex PCR; TCRdb keeps only in-frame clonotypes and omits some of them. The table lists roughly 100,000 clones, 81% of them singletons. The input for sequencing was blood, taken before dendritic cell vaccination. These receptors came from a human donor with glioblastoma. The CDR3 runs from the conserved cysteine through the conserved F or W. D genes are given only for firm matches. A clone size is listed for some rows: how often the clone was seen (once, few, many), or a class if it is expanded.

size: .
J: TRBJ1-5
D: .
V: TRBV7-2
DNA: TGTGCCAGCAGTCCCCCCGAGGGTAGCAATCAGCCCCAGCATTTT
CDR3: CASSPPEGSNQPQHF

size: .
J: TRBJ1-1
D: .
V: TRBV27
DNA: TGTGCCAGCAGTCCTACAGACCCCACTGAAGCTTTCTTT
CDR3: CASSPTDPTEAFF

size: .
J: TRBJ2-3
D: TRBD1
V: TRBV7-6
DNA: TGTGCCAGCAGCCATTACGACAGGGCTAGCACAGATACGCAGTATTTT
CDR3: CASSHYDRASTDTQYF

size: .
J: TRBJ2-5
D: .
V: TRBV30
DNA: TGTGCCTGGGTCCCTTGGGGGGGCGGGGAGACCCAGTACTTC
CDR3: CAWVPWGGGETQYF

size: .
J: TRBJ1-2
D: .
V: TRBV10-1
DNA: TGCGCCAGGACAAAGACTCAGGGACTCTCAAGACGGTATGGCTACACCTTC
CDR3: CARTKTQGLSRRYGYTF

size: once
J: TRBJ1-3
D: .
V: TRBV5-6
DNA: TGTGCCAGCAGCGCGGGGGGTTTCTCTGGAAACACCATATATTTT
CDR3: CASSAGGFSGNTIYF

size: .
J: TRBJ1-2
D: TRBD1
V: TRBV6-5
DNA: TGTGCCAGCAGTTACCCCGGGACAGGGCTTATCGCCTTC
CDR3: CASSYPGTGLIAF

size: .
J: TRBJ2-7
D: .
V: TRBV9
DNA: TGTGCCAGCAGTCAGCAAGACAGCCGCGCCTACGAGCAGTACTTC
CDR3: CASSQQDSRAYEQYF

size: .
J: TRBJ2-1
D: .
V: TRBV19
DNA: TGTGCCACCAGGGAGGCAGCCACTTACAATGAGCAGTTCTTC
CDR3: CATREAATYNEQFF

size: .
J: TRBJ1-1
D: .
V: TRBV19
DNA: TGTGCCAGTTTTGGCCCCACTGAAGCTTTCTTT
CDR3: CASFGPTEAFF

size: .
J: TRBJ1-2
D: .
V: TRBV7-9
DNA: TGTGCCAGCAGCGGGTGGGAGGGCGAAGGCTACACCTTC
CDR3: CASSGWEGEGYTF

size: .
J: TRBJ1-6
D: .
V: TRBV2
DNA: TGTGCCAGCCTAAGGGAGAGCTCCTATAATTCACCCCTCCACTTT
CDR3: CASLRESSYNSPLHF

size: .
J: TRBJ1-4
D: .
V: TRBV5-1
DNA: TGCGCCAGCAGCTTGGTGGGAGGTCCTAATGAAAAACTGTTTTTT
CDR3: CASSLVGGPNEKLFF

size: .
J: TRBJ2-4
D: .
V: TRBV19
DNA: TGTGCCAGTAGTAGGCCCCTAAGGGGAGAGGGGGACATTCAGTACTTC
CDR3: CASSRPLRGEGDIQYF

size: .
J: TRBJ2-1
D: TRBD2
V: TRBV19
DNA: TGTGCCAGTAGTATGGCGGTAGCGGGGGGGAATGAGCAGTTCTTC
CDR3: CASSMAVAGGNEQFF

size: .
J: TRBJ2-5
D: .
V: TRBV5-6
DNA: TGTGCCAGCCAGCAATTCGGGAAATCTCAAGAGACCCAGTACTTC
CDR3: CASQQFGKSQETQYF

size: .
J: TRBJ2-2
D: .
V: TRBV7-6
DNA: TGTGCCAGCAGCTTACAGGGCCTTCTTATCAACACCGGGGAGCTGTTTTTT
CDR3: CASSLQGLLINTGELFF

size: .
J: TRBJ2-1
D: TRBD1
V: TRBV5-1
DNA: TGCGCCAGCAGCTTGACAGGGGGGACAGGGGAGCAGTTCTTC
CDR3: CASSLTGGTGEQFF

size: .
J: TRBJ1-1
D: TRBD1
V: TRBV7-9
DNA: TGTGCCAGAAGCTTGGGGACAGGGTCCTACACTGAAGCTTTCTTT
CDR3: CARSLGTGSYTEAFF

size: .
J: TRBJ2-6
D: .
V: TRBV30
DNA: TGTGCCTGGAGCCTCTCTGGGGCCAACGTCCTGACTTTC
CDR3: CAWSLSGANVLTF

size: .
J: TRBJ2-5
D: .
V: TRBV29-1
DNA: TGCAGCGTTGTCCCGGTCAGGGTGGTGGAGACCCAGTACTTC
CDR3: CSVVPVRVVETQYF

size: .
J: TRBJ2-5
D: TRBD1
V: TRBV5-6
DNA: TGTGCCAGCAGTTATCGGGACAGGGTGTGGACCCAGTACTTC
CDR3: CASSYRDRVWTQYF

size: .
J: TRBJ1-1
D: TRBD1
V: TRBV4-3
DNA: TGCGCCAGCAGCCAAGATTATGGGACAGGGGGCACTGAAGCTTTCTTT
CDR3: CASSQDYGTGGTEAFF

size: .
J: TRBJ2-7
D: .
V: TRBV6-1
DNA: TGTGCCAGCAGTGAGCCAGGGGAAACCTCCTACGAGCAGTACTTC
CDR3: CASSEPGETSYEQYF

size: once
J: TRBJ2-7
D: .
V: TRBV20-1
DNA: TGCAGTGCTAGTACCGGTGGTGAGCAGTACTTC
CDR3: CSASTGGEQYF

size: .
J: TRBJ2-7
D: .
V: TRBV6-1
DNA: TGTGCCAGTGTACAAGGGGCCTACGAGCAGTACTTC
CDR3: CASVQGAYEQYF

size: .
J: TRBJ1-1
D: TRBD1
V: TRBV19
DNA: TGTGCCAGTAGTCCGCGGGACAGGGGGCCTTTAGTCTTT
CDR3: CASSPRDRGPLVF

size: .
J: TRBJ2-1
D: TRBD2
V: TRBV9
DNA: TGTGCCAGCAGCCTAAGGACTAGCGGGGCTTCTGGTGAGCAGTTCTTC
CDR3: CASSLRTSGASGEQFF

size: .
J: TRBJ1-4
D: .
V: TRBV28
DNA: TGTGCCAGCAGCCAGACGGGGGCTAATGAAAAACTGTTTTTT
CDR3: CASSQTGANEKLFF

size: .
J: TRBJ2-3
D: .
V: TRBV7-3
DNA: TGTGCCAGCAGCCCAGGGTTAACAGATACGCAGTATTTT
CDR3: CASSPGLTDTQYF

size: .
J: TRBJ2-7
D: TRBD1
V: TRBV11-2
DNA: TGTGCCAGCAGCTTGGTACGGGACAGCTCCTACGAGCAGTACTTC
CDR3: CASSLVRDSSYEQYF

size: .
J: TRBJ2-2
D: TRBD1
V: TRBV6-5
DNA: TGTGCCAGCAGTTACAAGGGGGCAGACACCGGGGAGCTGTTTTTT
CDR3: CASSYKGADTGELFF

size: .
J: TRBJ2-1
D: TRBD2
V: TRBV7-9
DNA: TGTGCCAGCAGCTTCGGGATAGCGGGGAGTAATGAGCAGTTCTTC
CDR3: CASSFGIAGSNEQFF

size: .
J: TRBJ1-5
D: .
V: TRBV9
DNA: TGTGCCAGCAGCGCAAGGCCCTCGGGACAGCCCCAGCATTTT
CDR3: CASSARPSGQPQHF

size: .
J: TRBJ2-3
D: TRBD1
V: TRBV6-5
DNA: TGTGCCAGCAGTTCCACCCAGGGACAGGGAGGAGATACGCAGTATTTT
CDR3: CASSSTQGQGGDTQYF

size: .
J: TRBJ1-3
D: .
V: TRBV18
DNA: TGTGCCAGCTCACTAAGTGCGGTGGGAAACACCATATATTTT
CDR3: CASSLSAVGNTIYF

size: .
J: TRBJ2-7
D: TRBD2
V: TRBV4-1
DNA: TGCGCCAGCAGCCCGCAGCGGGGGGGCCCCTACGAGCAGTACTTC
CDR3: CASSPQRGGPYEQYF

size: once
J: TRBJ2-3
D: TRBD2
V: TRBV5-4
DNA: TGTGCCAGCAGCTTGGGGCGGGGGGAGACAGATACGCAGTATTTT
CDR3: CASSLGRGETDTQYF

size: .
J: TRBJ1-2
D: TRBD1
V: TRBV4-1
DNA: TGCGCCAGCAGCCGCCGGGACAGGGCAGAAGGCTACACCTTC
CDR3: CASSRRDRAEGYTF

size: few
J: TRBJ1-3
D: TRBD1
V: TRBV4-2
DNA: TGTGCCAGCAGCCAAGATGGGGACAGGGGAAACACCATATATTTT
CDR3: CASSQDGDRGNTIYF

size: .
J: TRBJ1-1
D: .
V: TRBV4-3
DNA: TGCGCCAGCAGCCGAGAGGGCAACACTGAAGCTTTCTTT
CDR3: CASSREGNTEAFF

size: .
J: TRBJ1-1
D: .
V: TRBV6-5
DNA: TGTGCCAGCAGTTACGGTCAGGGTCGGTATGCTTTCTTT
CDR3: CASSYGQGRYAFF

size: .
J: TRBJ2-1
D: TRBD1
V: TRBV5-5
DNA: TGTGCCAGCAGCTCGGGGACAGAAAGCTACAATGAGCAGTTCTTC
CDR3: CASSSGTESYNEQFF

size: .
J: TRBJ1-1
D: TRBD1
V: TRBV11-2
DNA: TGTGCCAGCAGCACGTACAGGGGAAGGGGGACTGAAGCTTTCTTT
CDR3: CASSTYRGRGTEAFF

size: .
J: TRBJ2-2
D: .
V: TRBV6-1
DNA: TGTGCCAGCAGTGAGAGGGAGAGGAACACCGGGGAGCTGTTTTTT
CDR3: CASSERERNTGELFF

size: .
J: TRBJ2-5
D: .
V: TRBV6-5
DNA: TGTGCCAGCGGAGGGGGCCTTCAAGAGACCCAGTACTTC
CDR3: CASGGGLQETQYF

size: .
J: TRBJ1-2
D: .
V: TRBV15
DNA: TGTGCCACCAGCAGGACGGGTGGGAGCCGCTATGGCTACACCTTC
CDR3: CATSRTGGSRYGYTF

size: .
J: TRBJ1-1
D: .
V: TRBV29-1
DNA: TGCAGCGTTCACAGGGCGGCGAACACTGAAGCTTTCTTT
CDR3: CSVHRAANTEAFF

size: .
J: TRBJ2-3
D: .
V: TRBV9
DNA: TGTGCCAGCAGCGACAGCTGGGGGGGCACAGATACGCAGTATTTT
CDR3: CASSDSWGGTDTQYF

size: .
J: TRBJ2-3
D: TRBD2
V: TRBV5-4
DNA: TGTGCCAGCAGCCCGTGGGTAGCGGGGCCCCCTGGCACAGATACGCAGTATTTT
CDR3: CASSPWVAGPPGTDTQYF